This TCR beta chain was sequenced for a study of blood T cell repertoires in COVID-19. The wider study: Collection of acute and convalescent COVID-19 samples took place in the United States, Italy and Spain. Sample material is recorded as cDNA or gDNA derived from T cells, B-cell-depleted T cells, or PBMCs.

As processed by the authors: Reference gene primer amplification yielded estimated nucleated cell counts. Assay used: immunoSEQ multiplex PCR; TCRdb lists only in-frame clones, some missing. The DNA was the basis for D and trimming; V, J and clone size are from that table. This sample has 150,000 to 200,000 clones, with more than 90% found just once. V trimming: 5 bases; J trimming: 6 bases; junction bases outside the gene matches: 10. The V gene's germline CDR1 is LNHDA and CDR2 SQIVND (reference sequence). The CDR3 loop spans 16 amino acids. This TCR derives from a man between 60 and 75 years old with active or convalescent COVID-19. The chain joins TRBV19 to TRBJ1-5, with 10 bases aligning to TRBD1. The sequenced sample was peripheral blood. The CDR3 spells CASSYSGTGVGQPQHF. CDR3 nucleotides: TGTGCCAGTAGTTACTCCGGGACAGGGGTTGGTCAGCCCCAGCATTTT.